This T cell receptor (beta chain) was found in a study of cytomegalovirus exposure and HLA in healthy donors. Researchers ran the PCR with 60 Vbeta and 13 Jbeta primers. Some clones are missing from TCRdb's copy, which holds only in-frame ones; the method was immunoSEQ multiplex PCR. The sample contains approximately 30,000 clones, around 70% of which appear only once. Trimming removed 4 bases at V and 7 bases at J, with 15 bases between. In germline, CDR1 is SGHNT, CDR2 YYREEE (reference sequence). The CDR3 totals 15 residues. Study findings and constraints: The classifier reportedly diagnosed cytomegalovirus status with high sensitivity and specificity. In a later analysis, across HLA loci, associated TCR counts were highest for DRB1, lowest for HLA-C.

With respect to this clone: Its specificity is unknown.

The chain links TRBV5-4 to TRBJ1-6; D is uncertain. This sequence originates from a man in his forties or fifties in good health and CMV-seropositive. Sequences were obtained from PBMCs. Written as DNA, the CDR3 is TGTGCCAGCAGCCCGCCGGCAGGCAACAATTCACCCCTCCACTTT. Its translation is CASSPPAGNNSPLHF.